This T cell receptor (beta chain) appears in the sequencing data of a study of cytomegalovirus exposure and HLA in healthy donors. About the study: An early release of data contained approximately 80 million unique TCRs, which came from HLA-typed donors.

Study-level findings and limits: Sequences of the TCR beta chain were said to predict the HLA-A and HLA-B alleles of most subjects accurately. A classifier reportedly called cytomegalovirus status with high sensitivity and specificity. With later analysis, a missense DCLRE1C variant became linked to TCR beta V- and J-gene trimming.

The germline gives CDR1 SEHNR, CDR2 FQNEAQ (reference sequence). V dropped 3 bases and J dropped 0 bases, with 5 bases sitting between them. This CDR3 spans 14 amino acids. In the PCR, 60 Vbeta and 13 Jbeta primers were used. Generated by immunoSEQ multiplex PCR, the TCRdb table keeps only in-frame clones and is missing some. The repertoire holds about 59,000 clones, with under 90% as singletons. Comment on this clone: Its specificity is not known.

The chain carries TRBV7-9 and TRBJ1-4; no firm D call. This receptor was identified in a woman in her forties in good health and CMV-seronegative. Sequencing used PBMCs. The CDR3 DNA sequence: TGTGCCAGCAGCTTTGACTCAACTAATGAAAAACTGTTTTTT. Its translation: CASSFDSTNEKLFF.